The entry that follows covers one T cell receptor beta chain sequence. TCRdb used MiXCR to reprocess the PCR reads, holding one entry per CDR3 protein. Among some 90,000 distinct CDR3 sequences listed, around 50% were seen once. The sample comes from a study of CDR3 diversity in severe acne. Germline V gene lookup returns CDR1 MGHDK and CDR2 SYGVNS. V was pared by 4 bases and J by 8 bases, with 24 bases between. This CDR3 region has 17 residues. The source is a male donor in good health, serving as a control. The sequenced sample consisted of blood. The chain links TRBV25-1 to TRBJ1-5; weak D call: TRBD1 (6 bases). In DNA form, the CDR3 reads TGTGCCAGCAGTGCACCGACAGGCACCGGGGACATCAAGCCCCAGCATTTT. This sequence encodes CASSAPTGTGDIKPQHF.